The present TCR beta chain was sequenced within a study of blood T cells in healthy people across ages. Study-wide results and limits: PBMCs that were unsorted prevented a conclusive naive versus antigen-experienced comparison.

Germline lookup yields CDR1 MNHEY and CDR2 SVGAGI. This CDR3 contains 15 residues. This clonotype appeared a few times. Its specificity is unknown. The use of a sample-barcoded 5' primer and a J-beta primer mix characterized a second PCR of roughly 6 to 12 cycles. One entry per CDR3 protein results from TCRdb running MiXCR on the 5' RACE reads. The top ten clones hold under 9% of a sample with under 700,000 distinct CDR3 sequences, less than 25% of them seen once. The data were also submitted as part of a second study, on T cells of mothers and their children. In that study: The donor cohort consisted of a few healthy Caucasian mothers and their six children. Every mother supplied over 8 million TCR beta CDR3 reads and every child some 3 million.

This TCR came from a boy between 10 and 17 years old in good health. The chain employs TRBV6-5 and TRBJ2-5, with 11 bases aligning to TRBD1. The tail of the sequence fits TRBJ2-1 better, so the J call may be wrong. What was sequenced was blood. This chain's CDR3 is CASSWDRGSNNEQFF. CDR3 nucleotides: TGTGCCAGCAGTTGGGACAGGGGGTCGAACAATGAGCAGTTCTTC.